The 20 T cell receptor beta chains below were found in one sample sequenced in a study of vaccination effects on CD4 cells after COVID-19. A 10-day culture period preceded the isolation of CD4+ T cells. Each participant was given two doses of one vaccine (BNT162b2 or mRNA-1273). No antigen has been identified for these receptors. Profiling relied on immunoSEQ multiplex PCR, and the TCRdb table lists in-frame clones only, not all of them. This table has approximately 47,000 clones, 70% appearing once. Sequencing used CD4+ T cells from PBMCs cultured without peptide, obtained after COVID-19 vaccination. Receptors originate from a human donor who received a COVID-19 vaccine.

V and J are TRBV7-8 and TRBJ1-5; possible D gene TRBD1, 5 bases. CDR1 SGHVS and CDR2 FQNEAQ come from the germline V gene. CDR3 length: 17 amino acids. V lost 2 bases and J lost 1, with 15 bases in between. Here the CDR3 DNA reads TGTGCCAGCAGCTTAAGTGTATCGTGGGACAGCAATCAGCCCCAGCATTTT. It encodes CASSLSVSWDSNQPQHF.

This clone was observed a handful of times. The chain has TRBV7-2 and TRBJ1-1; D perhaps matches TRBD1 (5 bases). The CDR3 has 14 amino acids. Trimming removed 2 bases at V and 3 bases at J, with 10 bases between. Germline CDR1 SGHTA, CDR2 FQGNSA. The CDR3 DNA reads TGTGCCAGCAGCTTACAGGGAGGGGACACTGAAGCTTTCTTT. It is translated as CASSLQGGDTEAFF.

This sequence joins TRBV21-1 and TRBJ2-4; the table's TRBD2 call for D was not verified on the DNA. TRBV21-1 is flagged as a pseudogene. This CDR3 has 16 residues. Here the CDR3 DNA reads TGTGCCAGCAGCAAAGAGGGGGGGATTAGCAAAAACATTCAGTACTTC. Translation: CASSKEGGISKNIQYF.

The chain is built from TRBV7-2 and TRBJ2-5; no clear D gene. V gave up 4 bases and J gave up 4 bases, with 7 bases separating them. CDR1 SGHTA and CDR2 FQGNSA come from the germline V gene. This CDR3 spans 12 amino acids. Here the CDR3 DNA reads TGTGCCAGCAGCTCTAACCTAGAGACCCAGTACTTC. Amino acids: CASSSNLETQYF.

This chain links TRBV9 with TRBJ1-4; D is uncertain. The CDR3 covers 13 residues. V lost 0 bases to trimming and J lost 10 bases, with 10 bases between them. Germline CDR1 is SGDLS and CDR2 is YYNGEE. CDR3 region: CASSVGEGGKLFF. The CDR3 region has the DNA TGTGCCAGCAGCGTAGGAGAGGGAGGAAAACTGTTTTTT. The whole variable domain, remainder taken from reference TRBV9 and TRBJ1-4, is DSGVTQTPKHLITATGQRVTLRCSPRSGDLSVYWYQQSLDQGLQFLIQYYNGEERAKGNILERFSAQQFPDLHSELNLSSLELGDSALYFCASSVGEGGKLFFGSGTQLSVL.

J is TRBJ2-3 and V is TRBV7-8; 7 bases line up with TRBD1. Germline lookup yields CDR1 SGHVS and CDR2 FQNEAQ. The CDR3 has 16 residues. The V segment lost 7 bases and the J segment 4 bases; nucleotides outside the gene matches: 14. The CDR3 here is CASKQGTRAGPDTQYF. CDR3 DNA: TGTGCCAGCAAACAGGGGACCAGGGCAGGGCCAGATACGCAGTATTTT.

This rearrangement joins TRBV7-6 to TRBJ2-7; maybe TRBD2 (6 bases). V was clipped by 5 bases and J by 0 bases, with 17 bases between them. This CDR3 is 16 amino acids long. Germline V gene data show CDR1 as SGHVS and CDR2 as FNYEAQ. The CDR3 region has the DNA TGTGCCAGCAGCCCCGCGGGGCAGGGCTACTCCTACGAGCAGTACTTC. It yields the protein CASSPAGQGYSYEQYF.

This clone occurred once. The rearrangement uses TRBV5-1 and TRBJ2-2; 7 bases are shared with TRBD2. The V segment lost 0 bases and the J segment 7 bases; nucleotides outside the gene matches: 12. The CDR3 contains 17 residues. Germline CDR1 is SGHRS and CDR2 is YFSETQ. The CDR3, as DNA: TGCGCCAGCAGCTTGGCCAGTCGGGGGGTCGCTGGCGGGGAGCTGTTTTTT. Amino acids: CASSLASRGVAGGELFF.

CDR3 in amino acids: CASSLALNLETQYF. DNA of the CDR3: TGCGCCAGCAGCTTGGCTTTAAATCTAGAGACCCAGTACTTC. The V and J genes are TRBV5-1 and TRBJ2-5; D unclear. The CDR3 totals 14 residues. V was clipped by 0 bases and J by 4 bases, with 10 bases between them. The germline V gene encodes CDR1 SGHRS and CDR2 YFSETQ.

Written as DNA, the CDR3 is TGCGCCAGCAGCCAAGAAGGGCGCAGGGGACAGCCCCAGCATTTT. Encoded protein: CASSQEGRRGQPQHF. The J gene is TRBJ1-5, the V gene TRBV4-1, with a possible D match to TRBD1 (6 bases). The CDR3 is 15 amino acids. Trimming left V 0 bases short and J 7 bases short, with 13 bases between. CDR1 MGHRA and CDR2 YSYEKL come from the germline V gene.

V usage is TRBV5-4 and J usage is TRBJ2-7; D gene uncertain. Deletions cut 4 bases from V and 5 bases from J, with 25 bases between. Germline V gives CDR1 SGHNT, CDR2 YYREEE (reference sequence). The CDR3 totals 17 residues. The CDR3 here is CASSTEWTGRLYDEQYF. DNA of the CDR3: TGTGCCAGCAGCACGGAGTGGACGGGCCGGTTATATGACGAGCAGTACTTC.

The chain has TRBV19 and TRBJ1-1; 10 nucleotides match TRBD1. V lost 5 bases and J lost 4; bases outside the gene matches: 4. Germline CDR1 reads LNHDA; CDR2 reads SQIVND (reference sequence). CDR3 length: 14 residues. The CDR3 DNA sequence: TGTGCCAGTAGTGTGACAGGGGGCGGCACTGAAGCTTTCTTT. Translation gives CASSVTGGGTEAFF.

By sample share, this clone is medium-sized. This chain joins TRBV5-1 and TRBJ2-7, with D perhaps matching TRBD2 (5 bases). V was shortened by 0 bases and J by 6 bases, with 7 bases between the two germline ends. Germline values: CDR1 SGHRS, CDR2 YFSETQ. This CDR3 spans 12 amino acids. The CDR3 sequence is CASSLASSEQYF. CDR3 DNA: TGCGCCAGCAGCTTGGCTAGCAGCGAGCAGTACTTC.

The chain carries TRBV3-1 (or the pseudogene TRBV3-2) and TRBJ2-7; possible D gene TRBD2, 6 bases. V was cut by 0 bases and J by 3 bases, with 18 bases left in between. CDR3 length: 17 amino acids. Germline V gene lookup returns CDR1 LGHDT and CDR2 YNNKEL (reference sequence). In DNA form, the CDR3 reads TGTGCCAGCAGCCAAGAGGACCTAGGGACTGAAATCTACGAGCAGTACTTC. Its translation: CASSQEDLGTEIYEQYF.

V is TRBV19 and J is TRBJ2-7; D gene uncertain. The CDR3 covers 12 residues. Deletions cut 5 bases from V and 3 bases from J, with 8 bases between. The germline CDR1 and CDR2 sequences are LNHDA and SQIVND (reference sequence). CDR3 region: CASSESNYEQYF. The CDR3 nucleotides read TGTGCCAGTAGTGAGTCCAACTACGAGCAGTACTTC.

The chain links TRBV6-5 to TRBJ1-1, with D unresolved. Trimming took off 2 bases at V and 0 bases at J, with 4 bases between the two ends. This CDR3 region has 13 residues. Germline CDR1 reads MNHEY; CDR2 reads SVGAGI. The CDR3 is CASSYQMNTEAFF. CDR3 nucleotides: TGTGCCAGCAGTTACCAGATGAACACTGAAGCTTTCTTT.

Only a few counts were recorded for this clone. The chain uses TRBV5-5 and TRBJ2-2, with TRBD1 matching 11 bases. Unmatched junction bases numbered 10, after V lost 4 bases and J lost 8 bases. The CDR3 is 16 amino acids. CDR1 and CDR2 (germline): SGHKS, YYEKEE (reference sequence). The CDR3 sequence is CASSPGQGAPLGELFF. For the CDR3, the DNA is TGTGCCAGCAGCCCCGGACAGGGGGCGCCTTTAGGGGAGCTGTTTTTT.

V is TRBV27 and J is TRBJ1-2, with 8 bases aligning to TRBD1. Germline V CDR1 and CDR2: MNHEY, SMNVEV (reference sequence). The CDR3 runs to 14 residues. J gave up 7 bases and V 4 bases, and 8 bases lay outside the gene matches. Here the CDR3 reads CASSYDRGRSGYTF. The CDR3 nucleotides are TGTGCCAGCAGTTACGACAGGGGAAGGAGTGGCTACACCTTC.

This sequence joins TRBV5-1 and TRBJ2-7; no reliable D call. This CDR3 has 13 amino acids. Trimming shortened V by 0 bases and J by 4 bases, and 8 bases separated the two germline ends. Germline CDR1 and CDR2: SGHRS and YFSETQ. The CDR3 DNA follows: TGCGCCAGCAGCTTGGGATCCAGTTACGAGCAGTACTTC. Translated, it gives CASSLGSSYEQYF.

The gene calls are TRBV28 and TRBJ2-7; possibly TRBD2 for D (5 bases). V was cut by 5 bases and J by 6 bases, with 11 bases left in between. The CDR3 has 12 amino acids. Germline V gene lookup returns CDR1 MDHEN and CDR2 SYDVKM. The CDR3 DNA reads TGTGCCAGCAGTGTAACTAGAAGCGAGCAGTACTTC. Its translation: CASSVTRSEQYF.